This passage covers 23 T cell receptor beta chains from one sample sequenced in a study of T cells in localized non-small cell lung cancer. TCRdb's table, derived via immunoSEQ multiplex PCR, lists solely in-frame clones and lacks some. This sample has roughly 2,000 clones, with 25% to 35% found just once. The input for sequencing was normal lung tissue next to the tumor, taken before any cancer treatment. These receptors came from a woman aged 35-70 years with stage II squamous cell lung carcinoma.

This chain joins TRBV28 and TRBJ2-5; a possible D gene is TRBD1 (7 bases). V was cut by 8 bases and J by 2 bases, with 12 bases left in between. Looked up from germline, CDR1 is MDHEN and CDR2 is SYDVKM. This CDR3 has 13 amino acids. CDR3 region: CASQGGRQETQYF. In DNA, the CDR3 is TGTGCCAGCCAGGGGGGTCGACAAGAGACCCAGTACTTC.

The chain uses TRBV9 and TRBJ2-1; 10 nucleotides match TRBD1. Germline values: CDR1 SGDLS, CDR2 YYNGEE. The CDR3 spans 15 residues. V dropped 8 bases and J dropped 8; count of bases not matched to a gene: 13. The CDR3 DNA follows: TGTGCCAGTTCTCCTCCCGGGACAGGGGCCGATGAGCAGTTCTTC. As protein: CASSPPGTGADEQFF.

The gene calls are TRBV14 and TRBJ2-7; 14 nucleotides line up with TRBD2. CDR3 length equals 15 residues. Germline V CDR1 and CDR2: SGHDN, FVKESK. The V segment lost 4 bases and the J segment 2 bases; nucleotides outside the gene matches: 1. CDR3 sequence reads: CASSRGLAGAYEQYF. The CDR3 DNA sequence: TGTGCCAGCAGCCGGGGACTAGCGGGAGCCTACGAGCAGTACTTC.

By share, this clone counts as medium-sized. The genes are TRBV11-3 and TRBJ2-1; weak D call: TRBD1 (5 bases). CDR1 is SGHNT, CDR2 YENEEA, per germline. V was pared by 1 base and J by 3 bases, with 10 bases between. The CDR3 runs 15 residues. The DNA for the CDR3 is TGTGCCAGCAGCTTAGGAGACAGCATCTACAATGAGCAGTTCTTC. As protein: CASSLGDSIYNEQFF.

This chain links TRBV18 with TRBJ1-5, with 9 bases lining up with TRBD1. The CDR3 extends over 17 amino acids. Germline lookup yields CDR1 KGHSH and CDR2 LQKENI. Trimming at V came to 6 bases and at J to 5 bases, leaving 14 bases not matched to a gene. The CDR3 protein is CASSYLPGTGSYQPQHF. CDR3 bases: TGTGCCAGCTCGTACCTCCCCGGGACAGGGTCTTATCAGCCCCAGCATTTT. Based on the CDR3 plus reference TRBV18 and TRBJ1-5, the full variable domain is NAGVMQNPRHLVRRRGQEARLRCSPMKGHSHVYWYRQLPEEGLKFMVYLQKENIIDESGMPKERFSAEFPKEGPSILRIQQVVRGDSAAYFCASSYLPGTGSYQPQHFGDGTRLSIL.

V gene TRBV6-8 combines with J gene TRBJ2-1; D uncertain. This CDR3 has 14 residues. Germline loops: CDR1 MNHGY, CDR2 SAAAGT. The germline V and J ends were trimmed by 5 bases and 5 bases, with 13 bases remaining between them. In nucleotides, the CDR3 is TGTGCCAGCAGTGGCGTCAGCCGTGACAATGAGCAGTTCTTC. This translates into CASSGVSRDNEQFF.

CDR3 residues: CSVRDNINQPQHF. The DNA of the CDR3 is TGCAGCGTTCGGGACAACATTAATCAGCCCCAGCATTTT. The chain carries TRBV29-1 and TRBJ1-5, with TRBD1 as a possible D gene (6 bases). The germline V gene has CDR1 SQVTM and CDR2 ANQGSEA. The CDR3 runs 13 residues. Trimming removed 5 bases from V and 4 bases from J, with 12 bases in between.

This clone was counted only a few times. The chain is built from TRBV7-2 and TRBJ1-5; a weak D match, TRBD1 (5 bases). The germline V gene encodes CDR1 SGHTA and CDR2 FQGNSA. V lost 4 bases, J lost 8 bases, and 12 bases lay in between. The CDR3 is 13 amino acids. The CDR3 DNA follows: TGTGCCAGCAGCTCTCAGGGAATTGAGCCCCAGCATTTT. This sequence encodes CASSSQGIEPQHF.

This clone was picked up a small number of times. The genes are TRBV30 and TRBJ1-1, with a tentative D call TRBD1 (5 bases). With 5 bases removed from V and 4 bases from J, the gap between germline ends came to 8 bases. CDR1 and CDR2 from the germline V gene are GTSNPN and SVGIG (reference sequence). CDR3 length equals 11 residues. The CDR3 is CAWGRGTEAFF. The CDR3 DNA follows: TGTGCCTGGGGGAGGGGCACTGAAGCTTTCTTT.

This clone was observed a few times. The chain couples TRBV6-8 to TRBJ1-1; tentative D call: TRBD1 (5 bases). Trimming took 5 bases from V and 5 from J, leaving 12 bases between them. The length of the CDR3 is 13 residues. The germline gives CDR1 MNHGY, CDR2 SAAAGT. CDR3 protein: CASSAGTRTEAFF. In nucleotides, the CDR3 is TGTGCCAGCAGTGCCGGGACTCGGACTGAAGCTTTCTTT.

CDR3 in amino acids: CASSVAGGEDSPLHF. CDR3 DNA: TGTGCCAGCAGCGTAGCAGGTGGGGAGGATTCACCCCTCCACTTT. V and J are TRBV9 and TRBJ1-6; no definite D call. V gave up 0 bases and J gave up 8 bases, with 12 bases separating them. From germline, CDR1 is SGDLS and CDR2 YYNGEE. This CDR3 spans 15 amino acids.

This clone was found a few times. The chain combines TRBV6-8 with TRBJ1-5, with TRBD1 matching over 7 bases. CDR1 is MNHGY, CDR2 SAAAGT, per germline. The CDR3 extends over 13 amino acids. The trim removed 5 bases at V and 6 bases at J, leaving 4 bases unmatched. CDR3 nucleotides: TGTGCCAGCAGTAAACAGGGGACTCAGCCCCAGCATTTT. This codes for CASSKQGTQPQHF.

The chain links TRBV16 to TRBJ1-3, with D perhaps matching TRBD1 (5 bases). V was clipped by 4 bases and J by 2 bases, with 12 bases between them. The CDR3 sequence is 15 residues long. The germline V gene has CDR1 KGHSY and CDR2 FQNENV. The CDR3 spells CASSRAGGTGNTIYF. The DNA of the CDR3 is TGTGCCAGCAGCCGCGCCGGGGGGACTGGAAACACCATATATTTT.

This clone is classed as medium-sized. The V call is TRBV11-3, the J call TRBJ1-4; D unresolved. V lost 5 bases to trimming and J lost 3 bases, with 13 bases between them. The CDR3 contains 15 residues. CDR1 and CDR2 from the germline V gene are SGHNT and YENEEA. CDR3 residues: CASSQRPGPNEKLFF. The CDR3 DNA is TGTGCCAGCAGCCAGCGGCCAGGCCCTAATGAAAAACTGTTTTTT.

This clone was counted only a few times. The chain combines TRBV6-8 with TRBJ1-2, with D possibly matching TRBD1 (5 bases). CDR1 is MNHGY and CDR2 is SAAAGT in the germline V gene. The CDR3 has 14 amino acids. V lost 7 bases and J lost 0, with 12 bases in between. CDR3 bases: TGTGCCAGCAAGAAAACGGGGGCTAACTATGGCTACACCTTC. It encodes CASKKTGANYGYTF.

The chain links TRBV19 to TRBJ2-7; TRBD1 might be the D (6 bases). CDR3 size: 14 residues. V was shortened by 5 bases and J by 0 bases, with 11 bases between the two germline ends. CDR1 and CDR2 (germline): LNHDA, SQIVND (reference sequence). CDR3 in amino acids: CASSLQGSSYEQYF. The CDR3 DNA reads TGTGCCAGTAGTCTACAGGGCAGCTCCTACGAGCAGTACTTC.

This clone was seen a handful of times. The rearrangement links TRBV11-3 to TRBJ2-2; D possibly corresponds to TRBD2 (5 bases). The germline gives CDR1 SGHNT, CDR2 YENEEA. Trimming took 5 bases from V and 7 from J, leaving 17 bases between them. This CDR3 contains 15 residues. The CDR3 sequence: CASSPGSGIGGELFF. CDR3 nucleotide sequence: TGTGCCAGCAGCCCCGGGTCGGGAATAGGCGGGGAGCTGTTTTTT.

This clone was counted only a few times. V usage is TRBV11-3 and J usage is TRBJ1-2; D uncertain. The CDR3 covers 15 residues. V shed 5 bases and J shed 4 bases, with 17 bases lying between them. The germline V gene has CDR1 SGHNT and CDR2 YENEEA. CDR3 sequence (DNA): TGTGCCAGCAGCCTAAAGTCAGGACCCATCTATGGCTACACCTTC. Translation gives CASSLKSGPIYGYTF.

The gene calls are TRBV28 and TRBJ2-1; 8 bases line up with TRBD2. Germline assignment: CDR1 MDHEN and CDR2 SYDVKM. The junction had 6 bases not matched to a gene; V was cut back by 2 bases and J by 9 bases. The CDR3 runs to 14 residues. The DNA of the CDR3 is TGTGCCAGCAGTTTACAGCGGGAGATTGGTGAGCAGTTCTTC. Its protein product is CASSLQREIGEQFF.

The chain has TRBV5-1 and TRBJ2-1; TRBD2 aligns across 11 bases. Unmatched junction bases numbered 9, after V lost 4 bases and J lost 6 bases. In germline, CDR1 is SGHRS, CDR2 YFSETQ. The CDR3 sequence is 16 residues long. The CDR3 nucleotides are TGCGCCAGCAGCCCACTAGCGGGAGATGAGGTCAATGAGCAGTTCTTC. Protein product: CASSPLAGDEVNEQFF.

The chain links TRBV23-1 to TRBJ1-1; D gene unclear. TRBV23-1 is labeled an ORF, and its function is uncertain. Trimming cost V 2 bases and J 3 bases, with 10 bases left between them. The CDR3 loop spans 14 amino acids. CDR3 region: CASSQRVLDTEAFF. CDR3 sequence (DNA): TGCGCCAGCAGTCAAAGGGTTCTGGACACTGAAGCTTTCTTT.

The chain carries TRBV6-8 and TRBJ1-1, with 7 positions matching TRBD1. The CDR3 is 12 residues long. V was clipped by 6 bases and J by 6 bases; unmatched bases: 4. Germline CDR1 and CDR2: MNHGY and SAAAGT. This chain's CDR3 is CASSRGSAEAFF. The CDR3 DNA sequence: TGTGCCAGCAGCAGGGGGTCCGCTGAAGCTTTCTTT.

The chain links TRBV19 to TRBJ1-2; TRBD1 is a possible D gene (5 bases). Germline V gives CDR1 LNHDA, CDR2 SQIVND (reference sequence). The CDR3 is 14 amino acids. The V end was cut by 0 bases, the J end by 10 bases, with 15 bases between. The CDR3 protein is CASSIDGTAYVYTF. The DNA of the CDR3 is TGTGCCAGTAGTATAGACGGGACGGCGTACGTCTACACCTTC.